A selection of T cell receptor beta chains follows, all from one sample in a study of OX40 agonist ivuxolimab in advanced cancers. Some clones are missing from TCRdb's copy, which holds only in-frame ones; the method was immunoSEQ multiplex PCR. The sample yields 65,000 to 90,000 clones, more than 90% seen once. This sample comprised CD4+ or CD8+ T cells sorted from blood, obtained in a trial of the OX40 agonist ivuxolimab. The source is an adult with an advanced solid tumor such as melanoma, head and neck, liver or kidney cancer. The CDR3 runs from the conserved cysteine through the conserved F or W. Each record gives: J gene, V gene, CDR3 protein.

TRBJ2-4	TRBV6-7	CASSHPWTGLTLAKNIQYF
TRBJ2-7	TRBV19	CASSITAGPNEQYF
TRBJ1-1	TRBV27	CASSLHLNTEAFF
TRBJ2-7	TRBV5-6	CASSPTGASYEQYF
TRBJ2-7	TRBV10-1	CASSATLGTAVWEQYF
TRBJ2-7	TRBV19	CASKVRGAVYEQYF
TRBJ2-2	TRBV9	CASSGRGPGELFF
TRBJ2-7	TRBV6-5	CASSYSAGEFYEQYF
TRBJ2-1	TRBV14	CASRGPGSYNEQFF
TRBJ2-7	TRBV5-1	CASSTGGVDYEQYF
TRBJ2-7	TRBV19	CASSPGQGFSYEQYF
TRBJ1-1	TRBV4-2	CASSQYPSRGFIMNTEAFF
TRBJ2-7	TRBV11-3	CASSLDGSYEQYF
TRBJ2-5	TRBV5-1	CASSLDLAGEETQYF
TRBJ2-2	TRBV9	CASSVGRGGTTGELFF
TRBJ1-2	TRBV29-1	CSVEPPDRGYTF
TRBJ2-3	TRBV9	CASSGGHSLTDTQYF
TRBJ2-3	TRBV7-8	CASSPFNPPSTDTQYF
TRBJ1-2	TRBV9	CASSVTRDRDYGYTF
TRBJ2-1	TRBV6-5	CASSYSTGMIHNEQFF
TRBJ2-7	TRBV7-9	CASSSVRGNEQYF
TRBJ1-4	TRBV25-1	CASSGSGGGLFF
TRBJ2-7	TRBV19	CASSGQGHGRFYEQYF
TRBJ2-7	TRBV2	CASRDPGTGWAEQYF
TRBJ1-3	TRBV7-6	CASSQEAWGRSGNTIYF
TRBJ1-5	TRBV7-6	CASSPGQGNQPQHF